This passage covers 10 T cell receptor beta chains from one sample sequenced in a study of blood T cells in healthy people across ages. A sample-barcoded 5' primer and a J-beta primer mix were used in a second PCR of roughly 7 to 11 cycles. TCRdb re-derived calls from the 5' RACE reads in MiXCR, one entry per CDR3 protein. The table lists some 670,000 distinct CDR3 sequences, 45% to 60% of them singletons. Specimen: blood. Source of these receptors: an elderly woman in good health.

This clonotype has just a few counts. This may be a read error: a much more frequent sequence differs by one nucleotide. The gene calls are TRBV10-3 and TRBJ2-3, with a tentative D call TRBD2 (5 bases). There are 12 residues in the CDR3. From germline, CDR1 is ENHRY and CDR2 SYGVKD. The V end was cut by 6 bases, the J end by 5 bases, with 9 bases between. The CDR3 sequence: CAIRERGDTQYF. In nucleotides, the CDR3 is TGTGCCATCAGGGAACGGGGAGATACGCAGTATTTT.

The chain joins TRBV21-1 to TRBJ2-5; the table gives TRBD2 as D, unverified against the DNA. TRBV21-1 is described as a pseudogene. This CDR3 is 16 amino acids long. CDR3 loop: CASGLAGGGKRETQYF. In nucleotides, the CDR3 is TGTGCCAGCGGATTAGCGGGAGGCGGAAAGCGAGAGACCCAGTACTTC.

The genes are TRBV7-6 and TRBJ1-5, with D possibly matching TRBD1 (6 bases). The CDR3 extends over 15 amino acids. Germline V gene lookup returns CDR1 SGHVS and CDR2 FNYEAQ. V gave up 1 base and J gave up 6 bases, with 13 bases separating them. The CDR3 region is CASSLEPGAGQPQHF. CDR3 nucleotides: TGTGCCAGCAGCTTAGAGCCGGGGGCAGGTCAGCCCCAGCATTTT. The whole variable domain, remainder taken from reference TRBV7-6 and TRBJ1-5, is GAGVSQSPRYKVTKRGQDVALRCDPISGHVSLYWYRQALGQGPEFLTYFNYEAQQDKSGLPNDRFSAERPEGSISTLTIQRTEQRDSAMYRCASSLEPGAGQPQHFGDGTRLSIL.

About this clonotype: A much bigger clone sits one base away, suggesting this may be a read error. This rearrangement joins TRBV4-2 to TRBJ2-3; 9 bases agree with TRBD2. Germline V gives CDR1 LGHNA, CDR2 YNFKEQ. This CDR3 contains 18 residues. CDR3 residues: CASSQEIAGGHRTGTQYF. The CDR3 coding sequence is TGTGCCAGCAGCCAAGAGATCGCGGGGGGGCATAGAACAGGTACGCAGTATTTT.

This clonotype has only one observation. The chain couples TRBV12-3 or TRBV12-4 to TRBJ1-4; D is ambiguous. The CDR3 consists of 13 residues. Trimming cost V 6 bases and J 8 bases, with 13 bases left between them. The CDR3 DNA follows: TGTGCCAGCAGGGACCGTCGGTACGAAAAACTGTTTTTT. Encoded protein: CASRDRRYEKLFF.

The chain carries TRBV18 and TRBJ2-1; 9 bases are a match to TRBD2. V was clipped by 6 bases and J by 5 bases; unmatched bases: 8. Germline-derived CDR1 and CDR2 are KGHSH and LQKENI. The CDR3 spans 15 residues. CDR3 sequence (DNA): TGTGCCAGCTCCCCGGGACTAGCTTCTCACAATGAGCAGTTCTTC. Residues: CASSPGLASHNEQFF.

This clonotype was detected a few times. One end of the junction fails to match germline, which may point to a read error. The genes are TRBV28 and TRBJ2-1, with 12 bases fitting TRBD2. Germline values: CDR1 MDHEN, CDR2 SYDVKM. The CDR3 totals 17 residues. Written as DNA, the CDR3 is TGTGCCAGCAGTTCGTCGACTAGCGGGAGTTTCTACAGTGAGCAGTTCTTC. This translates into CASSSSTSGSFYSEQFF. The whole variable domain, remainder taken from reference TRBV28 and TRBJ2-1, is DVKVTQSSRYLVKRTGEKVFLECVQDMDHENMFWYRQDPGLGLRLIYFSYDVKMKEKGDIPEGYSVSREKKERFSLILESASTNQTSMYLCASSSSTSGSFYSEQFFGPGTRLTVL.

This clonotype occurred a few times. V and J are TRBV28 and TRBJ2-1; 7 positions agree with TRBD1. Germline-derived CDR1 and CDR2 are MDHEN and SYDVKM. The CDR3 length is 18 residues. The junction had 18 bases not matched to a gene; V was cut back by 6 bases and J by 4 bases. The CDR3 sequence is CASSGQTSSGQLYNEQFF. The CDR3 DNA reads TGTGCCAGCAGCGGACAAACATCATCGGGACAGCTTTACAATGAGCAGTTCTTC.

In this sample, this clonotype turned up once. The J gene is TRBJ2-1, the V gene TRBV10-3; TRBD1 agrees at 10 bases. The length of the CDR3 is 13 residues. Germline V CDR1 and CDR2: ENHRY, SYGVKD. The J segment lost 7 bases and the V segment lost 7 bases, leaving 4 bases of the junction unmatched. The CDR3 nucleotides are TGTGCCATCAAGCCGGGACAGGGGAATGAGCAGTTCTTC. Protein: CAIKPGQGNEQFF.

CDR3 nucleotides: TGCAGTGCTAGAGATGGGCAATCCTACGAGCAGTACTTC. This encodes CSARDGQSYEQYF. The J gene is TRBJ2-4, the V gene TRBV20-1; the D is unclear. Matching the DNA end better, TRBJ2-7 makes the J call doubtful. This CDR3 has 13 residues. Germline V gives CDR1 DFQATT, CDR2 SNEGSKA (reference sequence).